This entry features one TCR beta chain sequence. This sample stems from a study of control samples from healthy donors and cancer patients. Sequencing used immunoSEQ multiplex PCR; TCRdb keeps in-frame clones, though not all of them. The sample has some 80,000 clones; almost 95% are singletons. Germline V lookup: CDR1 SEHNR, CDR2 FQNEAQ (reference sequence). The V end lost 2 bases, the J end lost 2 bases, and 4 bases lay between the germline ends. The CDR3 is 13 residues long. This receptor was obtained from a woman aged 55-70 years in good health. Material: blood. The chain uses TRBV7-9 and TRBJ1-3; D uncertain. CDR3 coding DNA: TGTGCCAGCAGCTTAATACCTGGAAACACCATATATTTT. Its translation: CASSLIPGNTIYF. Using reference TRBV7-9 and TRBJ1-3 for the parts outside the CDR3, the full variable domain is DTGVSQNPRHKITKRGQNVTFRCDPISEHNRLYWYRQTLGQGPEFLTYFQNEAQLEKSRLLSDRFSAERPKGSFSTLEIQRTEQGDSAMYLCASSLIPGNTIYFGEGSWLTVV.